This T cell receptor (beta chain) is drawn from a study of Graves' ophthalmopathy and Graves' hyperthyroidism. In the study overall: The stable label applied to hyperthyroidism with no ophthalmopathy within 18 months of follow-up.

Pregnant or lactating patients and those with other autoimmune diseases or uncontrolled infections were excluded. On this clonotype: Its antigen remains unknown.

Amplification targeted the TCR beta CDR3 regions, with RNA transcripts as the source material. HTBI primers served in a first-round RT-PCR, which a second-round multiplex PCR followed. TCRdb redid the calling of the multiplex PCR reads with MiXCR, one entry per CDR3 protein. The sample records a few hundred thousand distinct CDR3 sequences, 39% being singletons. Study-level findings and limits: Blood also held most thyroid clonotypes expanded above 0.001 frequency.

From germline, CDR1 is MGHDK and CDR2 SYGVNS. Trimming left V 8 bases short and J 1 base short, with 23 bases between. The CDR3 length is 17 residues. The sample comprised peripheral blood or thyroid tissue (not recorded which). The clonotype comes from an adult man with Graves' hyperthyroidism. The rearrangement joins TRBV25-1 to TRBJ1-1, with D possibly matching TRBD1 (6 bases). The CDR3 is CASFTNRSHRANTEAFF. DNA for the CDR3: TGTGCCAGCTTCACCAACAGGAGTCACAGGGCGAACACTGAAGCTTTCTTT.